The 28 T cell receptor beta chains given below trace back to one sample, sequenced in a study of blood T cell repertoires in COVID-19. Repertoires were generated with immunoSEQ multiplex PCR, while TCRdb's copy carries only in-frame clones and drops some. The table lists around 190,000 clones, roughly 80% of them singletons, with less than 10% in the top ten. What was sequenced was peripheral blood. These receptors were collected from a woman between 65 and 79 years old with COVID-19, enrolled during active disease.

The chain joins TRBV11-2 to TRBJ2-1; TRBD2 aligns across 7 bases. Germline CDR1 is SGHAT and CDR2 is FQNNGV. V lost 1 base, J lost 3 bases, and 3 bases stayed unmatched. The CDR3 length is 15 residues. In DNA, the CDR3 is TGTGCCAGCAGCTTAGCTGGACTAGTCTACAATGAGCAGTTCTTC. Translation: CASSLAGLVYNEQFF.

J is TRBJ1-2 and V is TRBV28, with 9 bases identical to TRBD1. Per the germline V gene, CDR1 is MDHEN and CDR2 is SYDVKM. V dropped 6 bases and J dropped 7; count of bases not matched to a gene: 9. The CDR3 is 14 amino acids. The CDR3 DNA reads TGTGCCAGCAGGAAACTCCGGGACAGGGTTGGCTACACCTTC. It specifies CASRKLRDRVGYTF.

The chain couples TRBV7-2 to TRBJ1-2; no reliable D call. Trimming took 4 bases from V and 8 from J, leaving 8 bases between them. The CDR3 loop spans 11 amino acids. CDR1 is SGHTA and CDR2 is FQGNSA in the germline V gene. CDR3 in amino acids: CASSSNLGYTF. CDR3 in DNA: TGTGCCAGCAGCTCTAATCTGGGCTACACCTTC.

This chain connects TRBV19 to TRBJ2-6, with 8 bases that match TRBD1. The germline gives CDR1 LNHDA, CDR2 SQIVND (reference sequence). This CDR3 has 19 amino acids. The trim removed 1 base at V and 1 base at J, leaving 9 bases unmatched. In DNA, the CDR3 is TGTGCCAGTAGTATAGCCACGGGACAGGTAATTTCTGGGGCCAACGTCCTGACTTTC. It is translated as CASSIATGQVISGANVLTF.

This chain links TRBV6-1 with TRBJ1-5; D uncertain. Germline values: CDR1 MNHNS, CDR2 SASEGT. The CDR3 has 17 amino acids. Trimming removed 2 bases at V and 0 bases at J, with 14 bases between. The CDR3, as DNA: TGTGCCAGCAGTGAATCATCGGGGAAAAGTAGCAATCAGCCCCAGCATTTT. It yields the protein CASSESSGKSSNQPQHF.

This clone was detected only once. This chain links TRBV7-2 with TRBJ1-2; 9 positions match TRBD1. Germline V gene lookup returns CDR1 SGHTA and CDR2 FQGNSA. V shed 5 bases and J 4 bases; nucleotides not matched to a gene: 5. The CDR3 length is 14 residues. CDR3 sequence: CASSIQGAGYGYTF. For the CDR3, the DNA is TGTGCCAGCAGCATACAGGGGGCAGGCTATGGCTACACCTTC.

The chain carries TRBV5-4 and TRBJ1-1, with a tentative D call TRBD1 (5 bases). V was pared by 0 bases and J by 12 bases, with 18 bases between. From germline, CDR1 is SGHNT and CDR2 YYREEE (reference sequence). The CDR3 is 14 amino acids. The CDR3 DNA sequence: TGTGCCAGCAGCTTGGGGGGCGGGGAACGCGCGACTTTCTTT. It codes for CASSLGGGERATFF.

In DNA form, the CDR3 reads TGTGCCAGCAGCTTAGCGCGAGGGACGGACTACTACGAGCAGTACTTC. This codes for CASSLARGTDYYEQYF. The chain couples TRBV11-1 to TRBJ2-7, with a possible D match to TRBD2 (6 bases). This CDR3 comprises 16 residues. V gave up 0 bases and J gave up 3 bases, with 15 bases separating them. Per germline, CDR1 SGHAT and CDR2 FQDESV (reference sequence).

This sequence joins TRBV29-1 and TRBJ2-1, with D possibly TRBD2 on 5 matching bases. CDR3 length equals 12 residues. V was trimmed by 7 bases and J by 6 bases, leaving 13 bases between them. Germline V gene lookup returns CDR1 SQVTM and CDR2 ANQGSEA. CDR3 region: CSALGVTNEQFF. CDR3 DNA sequence: TGCAGCGCCCTGGGAGTTACCAATGAGCAGTTCTTC.

There are a few counts of this clone. V is TRBV28 and J is TRBJ1-1, with 7 nucleotides matching TRBD1. The CDR3 contains 11 residues. Germline CDR1 reads MDHEN; CDR2 reads SYDVKM. V shed 6 bases and J 8 bases; nucleotides not matched to a gene: 3. As DNA, the CDR3 is TGTGCCAGCAGCCCGGGACAGGAAGCTTTCTTT. Its protein is CASSPGQEAFF.

J is TRBJ2-3 and V is TRBV25-1; D is unclear. V was cut by 2 bases and J by 8 bases, with 14 bases left in between. The length of the CDR3 is 14 residues. Per the germline V gene, CDR1 is MGHDK and CDR2 is SYGVNS. Here the CDR3 DNA reads TGTGCCAGCAGTGAAGGTCTCCCTTCGGGTACGCAGTATTTT. Residues: CASSEGLPSGTQYF.

This sequence joins TRBV28 and TRBJ2-3, with TRBD2 matching 13 bases. Unmatched junction bases numbered 9, after V lost 4 bases and J lost 5 bases. The CDR3 runs 17 residues. From germline, CDR1 is MDHEN and CDR2 SYDVKM. CDR3 in DNA: TGTGCCAGCAGTTCCCTAGGACTAGCGGGAGTGAAAGATACGCAGTATTTT. Amino acid sequence: CASSSLGLAGVKDTQYF. The entire variable domain, with the rest obtained from reference TRBV28 and TRBJ2-3, is as follows: DVKVTQSSRYLVKRTGEKVFLECVQDMDHENMFWYRQDPGLGLRLIYFSYDVKMKEKGDIPEGYSVSREKKERFSLILESASTNQTSMYLCASSSLGLAGVKDTQYFGPGTRLTVL.

The chain couples TRBV7-2 to TRBJ1-2, with D possibly being TRBD1 (6 bases). This CDR3 is built from 16 residues. The V and J ends lost 2 bases and 5 bases respectively, with 18 bases between them. CDR1 is SGHTA and CDR2 is FQGNSA in the germline V gene. The CDR3 here is CASSLTFTPGVYGYTF. CDR3 coding DNA: TGTGCCAGCAGCTTAACATTCACCCCAGGGGTGTATGGCTACACCTTC.

This clone showed up just once. The CDR3 loop is CASSIAGSRNQPQHF. In DNA form, the CDR3 reads TGTGCCAGTAGTATAGCCGGTTCCCGCAATCAGCCCCAGCATTTT. The chain carries TRBV19 and TRBJ1-5; D is undetermined. The CDR3 sequence is 15 residues long. Germline V gives CDR1 LNHDA, CDR2 SQIVND (reference sequence). Trimming took 1 base from V and 2 from J, leaving 9 bases between them. The full variable domain, with the rest looked up from reference TRBV19 and TRBJ1-5, is DGGITQSPKYLFRKEGQNVTLSCEQNLNHDAMYWYRQDPGQGLRLIYYSQIVNDFQKGDIAEGYSVSREKKESFPLTVTSAQKNPTAFYLCASSIAGSRNQPQHFGDGTRLSIL.

V is TRBV19 and J is TRBJ2-1, with 10 positions matching TRBD2. Per the germline V gene, CDR1 is LNHDA and CDR2 is SQIVND (reference sequence). The CDR3 sequence is 14 residues long. The V and J ends lost 6 bases and 9 bases, in that order; junction bases with no gene match: 8. CDR3 sequence reads: CASSPLAGVSEQFF. The CDR3 nucleotides read TGTGCCAGTAGCCCCCTAGCGGGAGTGAGTGAGCAGTTCTTC.

V and J are TRBV19 and TRBJ2-1; 8 bases are shared with TRBD2. With V trimmed by 11 bases and J by 4 bases, 10 bases remained unmatched. Germline CDR1 reads LNHDA; CDR2 reads SQIVND (reference sequence). The CDR3 has 14 residues. The CDR3 coding sequence is TGTGCCTGCCGGGGTAGCGGGGCTTACAATGAGCAGTTCTTC. This gives the protein CACRGSGAYNEQFF.

V and J are TRBV19 and TRBJ2-6; D is unclear. Deletions cut 8 bases from V and 0 bases from J, with 14 bases between. This CDR3 comprises 16 residues. Germline CDR1 is LNHDA and CDR2 is SQIVND (reference sequence). CDR3 sequence (DNA): TGTGCCAGTGGTCGGGTGGGTGCCTCTGGGGCCAACGTCCTGACTTTC. Residues: CASGRVGASGANVLTF.

The chain uses TRBV9 and TRBJ1-5; perhaps TRBD1 as D (6 bases). The V end was cut by 3 bases, the J end by 6 bases, with 16 bases between. Germline V gene data show CDR1 as SGDLS and CDR2 as YYNGEE. The CDR3 loop spans 15 amino acids. CDR3 bases: TGTGCCAGCAGCGCCGGACAGTCCCCTAGTCAGCCCCAGCATTTT. Translated: CASSAGQSPSQPQHF.

V usage is TRBV5-4 and J usage is TRBJ2-1; the match to TRBD2 covers 7 bases. Germline CDR1 reads SGHNT; CDR2 reads YYREEE (reference sequence). The junction had 10 bases not matched to a gene; V was cut back by 4 bases and J by 3 bases. The CDR3 spans 16 residues. Here the CDR3 reads CASSHRASGSYNEQFF. The CDR3 DNA sequence: TGTGCCAGCAGCCATCGGGCTAGCGGCAGCTACAATGAGCAGTTCTTC.

The CDR3 coding sequence is TGTGCCATCAGTCCGACAGGGGTCGGCACAGATACGCAGTATTTT. Translating it yields CAISPTGVGTDTQYF. The chain links TRBV10-3 to TRBJ2-3; 8 bases fit TRBD1. The V segment lost 5 bases and the J segment 1 base; nucleotides outside the gene matches: 5. There are 15 residues in the CDR3. Germline CDR1 ENHRY, CDR2 SYGVKD.

J is TRBJ2-7 and V is TRBV21-1; the DNA was not compared with TRBD2, the D call given in the table. TRBV21-1 is termed a pseudogene. This CDR3 has 18 amino acids. The CDR3 region is CASSKALRTSGNTYEQYF. The CDR3, as DNA: TGTGCCAGCAGCAAAGCACTGCGGACTAGCGGGAATACCTACGAGCAGTACTTC.

The CDR3 DNA reads TGTGCCAGCAGCCTATTTCCCGGGTCGAACACTGAAGCTTTCTTT. Translation: CASSLFPGSNTEAFF. This chain uses TRBV3-1 (or the pseudogene TRBV3-2) with TRBJ1-1; D is uncertain. V lost 4 bases to trimming and J lost 1 base, with 13 bases between them. The V gene's germline CDR1 is LGHDT and CDR2 YNNKEL (reference sequence). This CDR3 is 15 amino acids long.

This clone came up once. J is TRBJ2-7 and V is TRBV6-5; D possibly corresponds to TRBD2 (5 bases). Germline values: CDR1 MNHEY, CDR2 SVGAGI. There are 13 residues in the CDR3. The V and J ends lost 5 bases and 2 bases respectively, with 10 bases between them. CDR3 amino acids: CASSLGDTYEQYF. The CDR3 DNA reads TGTGCCAGCAGTCTCGGGGATACCTACGAGCAGTACTTC.

The chain recombines TRBV2 with TRBJ2-3; D is perhaps TRBD1 (6 bases). Germline lookup yields CDR1 SNHLY and CDR2 FYNNEI. CDR3 size: 13 residues. V shed 6 bases and J shed 7 bases, with 14 bases lying between them. CDR3 residues: CASRAGQPNTQYF. DNA of the CDR3: TGTGCCAGCAGGGCTGGACAGCCAAATACGCAGTATTTT.

The chain links TRBV6-2 or TRBV6-3 to TRBJ2-5; possible D gene TRBD2, 5 bases. CDR1 is MNHEY, CDR2 SVGEGT, per germline. The CDR3 extends over 16 amino acids. V was trimmed by 5 bases and J by 5 bases, leaving 21 bases between them. In DNA form, the CDR3 reads TGTGCCAGCAGTACCCCTTTGGCGGGTATATATGAGACCCAGTACTTC. It yields the protein CASSTPLAGIYETQYF.

The chain carries TRBV5-1 and TRBJ1-1, with D possibly matching TRBD1 (5 bases). This CDR3 is built from 13 residues. Looked up from germline, CDR1 is SGHRS and CDR2 is YFSETQ. The ends were cut back, 0 bases at V and 10 bases at J, with 13 bases in the middle. The CDR3 is CASSLAGSRGAFF. For the CDR3, the DNA is TGCGCCAGCAGCTTGGCAGGGTCCCGAGGAGCTTTCTTT.

The V and J genes are TRBV30 and TRBJ2-5, with a weak D call TRBD1 (6 bases). This CDR3 is built from 12 residues. Germline V lookup: CDR1 GTSNPN, CDR2 SVGIG (reference sequence). V was cut by 6 bases and J by 2 bases, with 10 bases left in between. The CDR3 sequence: CACLGQQETQYF. The CDR3, as DNA: TGTGCCTGCTTAGGACAGCAAGAGACCCAGTACTTC.

The rearrangement joins TRBV5-1 to TRBJ1-1; D not resolved. Germline CDR1 SGHRS, CDR2 YFSETQ. The CDR3 is 13 amino acids. V lost 2 bases and J 7 bases, leaving 12 bases between the germline ends. This CDR3 reads CASSFGPAGEAFF. The CDR3 region has the DNA TGCGCCAGCAGCTTCGGGCCGGCGGGTGAAGCTTTCTTT. Full variable domain (missing parts from reference TRBV5-1 and TRBJ1-1): KAGVTQTPRYLIKTRGQQVTLSCSPISGHRSVSWYQQTPGQGLQFLFEYFSETQRNKGNFPGRFSGRQFSNSRSEMNVSTLELGDSALYLCASSFGPAGEAFFGQGTRLTVV.